These 10 T cell receptor beta chains originate from one sample sequenced in a study of T-cell memory formation after mild COVID-19. TCRdb re-called the 5' RACE reads through MiXCR, storing one row per CDR3 protein. Counted here are about 400,000 distinct CDR3 sequences, about 24% occurring once; the ten biggest clones make up 7% to 9.5%. Specimen: PBMCs or a T cell subset sorted from them (not recorded which). The receptors derive from an adult woman who had mild COVID-19 (a few samples of this study predate the infection). Cell type and time point are not known.

There are many counts of this clonotype. This chain uses TRBV20-1 with TRBJ2-1; 14 bases are shared with TRBD2. J was trimmed by 0 bases and V by 7 bases; bases with no gene match: 8. CDR3 length: 17 amino acids. CDR1 is DFQATT, CDR2 SNEGSKA, per germline (reference sequence). The CDR3 spells CSGMGLAGAVSYNEQFF. As DNA, the CDR3 is TGCAGTGGCATGGGACTAGCGGGAGCAGTCTCCTACAATGAGCAGTTCTTC.

This rearrangement joins TRBV4-1 to TRBJ1-1, with 9 positions matching TRBD1. The CDR3 length is 15 residues. Germline V gene data show CDR1 as MGHRA and CDR2 as YSYEKL. Germline trimming cut 4 bases from V and 8 bases from J; bases unmatched to any gene: 11. The CDR3 DNA is TGCGCCAGCAGCCCTCCGGGACAGGGCCTAAGGGAAGCTTTCTTT. This encodes CASSPPGQGLREAFF.

The V and J genes are TRBV3-1 and TRBJ2-7, with D perhaps assigned TRBD1 or TRBD2 (5 bases each). With 3 bases removed from V and 0 bases from J, the gap between germline ends came to 9 bases. This CDR3 contains 14 residues. Germline V gives CDR1 LGHDT, CDR2 YNNKEL (reference sequence). The CDR3 DNA reads TGTGCCAGCAGCCAGGGACGGAGCTCCTACGAGCAGTACTTC. It codes for CASSQGRSSYEQYF.

This clonotype was found a few times. The rearrangement links TRBV6-5 to TRBJ2-5; tentatively, D is TRBD2 (6 bases). Germline-derived CDR1 and CDR2 are MNHEY and SVGAGI. V gave up 2 bases and J gave up 9 bases, with 7 bases separating them. The CDR3 covers 11 residues. The CDR3 DNA is TGTGCCAGCAGTTACGGAGGGCCCCAGTACTTC. It translates to CASSYGGPQYF.

The gene calls are TRBV7-2 and TRBJ2-7; 11 positions agree with TRBD1. The trim removed 1 base at V and 7 bases at J, leaving 9 bases unmatched. The germline V gene encodes CDR1 SGHTA and CDR2 FQGNSA. This CDR3 is 16 amino acids long. The CDR3 coding sequence is TGTGCCAGCAGCTTAGAATACGGACAGGGGGCCAGGGAGCAGTACTTC. This gives the protein CASSLEYGQGAREQYF.

The J gene is TRBJ2-7, the V gene TRBV7-9; TRBD1 aligns across 7 bases. The length of the CDR3 is 14 residues. Trimming removed 8 bases from V and 0 bases from J; junction bases left unmatched: 7. CDR1 and CDR2 (germline): SEHNR, FQNEAQ (reference sequence). Written as DNA, the CDR3 is TGTGCCAGCGGTCGAGGGACAGCCTCCTACGAGCAGTACTTC. Protein sequence: CASGRGTASYEQYF.

V gene TRBV13 combines with J gene TRBJ1-1; D remains ambiguous. V lost 2 bases and J 4 bases, leaving 14 bases between the germline ends. CDR1 and CDR2 from the germline V gene are PRHDT and FYEKMQ (reference sequence). There are 15 residues in the CDR3. The CDR3 DNA is TGTGCCAGCAGCTTAAGCTATGGCAGGAGCACTGAAGCTTTCTTT. This encodes CASSLSYGRSTEAFF.

This clonotype has just a few counts. The rearrangement links TRBV27 to TRBJ2-7; 9 bases fit TRBD1. The CDR3 has 15 residues. CDR1 is MNHEY, CDR2 SMNVEV, per germline (reference sequence). The trim removed 2 bases at V and 3 bases at J, leaving 5 bases unmatched. In DNA form, the CDR3 reads TGTGCCAGCAGTTTACTAGGGGGACAGGGCTACGAGCAGTACTTC. It translates to CASSLLGGQGYEQYF.

The table lists this clonotype with a few counts. CDR3 loop: CASSRSGPGNQPQHF. The DNA of the CDR3 is TGTGCCAGCAGCCGCTCGGGGCCCGGGAATCAGCCCCAGCATTTT. The rearrangement joins TRBV11-2 to TRBJ1-5; tentative D call: TRBD1 (5 bases). V was trimmed by 5 bases and J by 4 bases, leaving 15 bases between them. CDR1 is SGHAT, CDR2 FQNNGV, per germline. There are 15 residues in the CDR3. Variable domain in full (rest from reference TRBV11-2 and TRBJ1-5): EAGVAQSPRYKIIEKRQSVAFWCNPISGHATLYWYQQILGQGPKLLIQFQNNGVVDDSQLPKDRFSAERLKGVDSTLKIQPAKLEDSAVYLCASSRSGPGNQPQHFGDGTRLSIL.

This clonotype was seen only a few times. V usage is TRBV20-1 and J usage is TRBJ1-1; a weak D match, TRBD1 (5 bases). This CDR3 has 13 amino acids. Trimming took 7 bases from V and 5 from J, leaving 17 bases between them. From germline, CDR1 is DFQATT and CDR2 SNEGSKA (reference sequence). The CDR3 region is CSGGRQGWTEAFF. In DNA form, the CDR3 reads TGCAGTGGCGGAAGGCAGGGTTGGACTGAAGCTTTCTTT.